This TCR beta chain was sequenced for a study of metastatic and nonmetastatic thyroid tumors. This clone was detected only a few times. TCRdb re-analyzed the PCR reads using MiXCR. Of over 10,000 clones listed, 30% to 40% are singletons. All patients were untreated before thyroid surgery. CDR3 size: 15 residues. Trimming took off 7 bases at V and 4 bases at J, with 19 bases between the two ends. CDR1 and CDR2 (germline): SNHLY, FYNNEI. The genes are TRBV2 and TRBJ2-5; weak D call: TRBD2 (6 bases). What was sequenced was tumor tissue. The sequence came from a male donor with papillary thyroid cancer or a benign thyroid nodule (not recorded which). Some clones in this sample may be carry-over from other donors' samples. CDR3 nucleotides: TGTGCCAGCATCCGGGAGAGACGAGTCCTAGAGACCCAGTACTTC. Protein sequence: CASIRERRVLETQYF.